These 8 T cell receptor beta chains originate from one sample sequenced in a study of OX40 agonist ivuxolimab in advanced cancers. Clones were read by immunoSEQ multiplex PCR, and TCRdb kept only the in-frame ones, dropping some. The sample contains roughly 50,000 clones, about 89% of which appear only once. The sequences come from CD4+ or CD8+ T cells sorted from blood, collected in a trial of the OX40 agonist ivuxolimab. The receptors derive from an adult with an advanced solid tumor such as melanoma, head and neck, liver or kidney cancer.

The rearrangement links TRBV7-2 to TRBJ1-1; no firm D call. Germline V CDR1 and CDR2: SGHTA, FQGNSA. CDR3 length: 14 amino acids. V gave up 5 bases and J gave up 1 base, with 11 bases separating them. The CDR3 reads CASSPKRGNTEAFF. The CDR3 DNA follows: TGTGCCAGCAGCCCTAAACGGGGGAACACTGAAGCTTTCTTT.

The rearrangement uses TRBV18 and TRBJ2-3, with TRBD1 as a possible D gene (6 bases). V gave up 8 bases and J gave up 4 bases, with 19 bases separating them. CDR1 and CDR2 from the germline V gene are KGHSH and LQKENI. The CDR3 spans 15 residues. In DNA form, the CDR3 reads TGTGCCAGCACAGGGACCCCCGGGGCCGCAGATACGCAGTATTTT. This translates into CASTGTPGAADTQYF. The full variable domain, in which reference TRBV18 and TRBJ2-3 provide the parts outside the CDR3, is NAGVMQNPRHLVRRRGQEARLRCSPMKGHSHVYWYRQLPEEGLKFMVYLQKENIIDESGMPKERFSAEFPKEGPSILRIQQVVRGDSAAYFCASTGTPGAADTQYFGPGTRLTVL.

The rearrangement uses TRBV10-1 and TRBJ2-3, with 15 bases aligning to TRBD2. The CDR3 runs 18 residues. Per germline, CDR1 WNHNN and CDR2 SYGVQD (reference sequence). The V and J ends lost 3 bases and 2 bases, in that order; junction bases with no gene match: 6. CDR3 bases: TGCGCCAGCAGTGATCACGGACTAGCGGGAGGGTACACAGATACGCAGTATTTT. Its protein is CASSDHGLAGGYTDTQYF.

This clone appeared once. CDR3 protein: CASSPTLGSGNTIYF. CDR3 DNA: TGTGCCAGCAGCCCTACCCTGGGGTCTGGAAACACCATATATTTT. The J gene is TRBJ1-3, the V gene TRBV9; D gene uncertain. There are 15 residues in the CDR3. The germline CDR1 and CDR2 sequences are SGDLS and YYNGEE. Trimming cost V 4 bases and J 1 base, with 12 bases left between them.

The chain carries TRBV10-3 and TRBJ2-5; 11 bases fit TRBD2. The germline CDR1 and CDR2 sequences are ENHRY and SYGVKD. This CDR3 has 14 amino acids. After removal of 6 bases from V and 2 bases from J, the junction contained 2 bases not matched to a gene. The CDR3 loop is CAIRASGGQETQYF. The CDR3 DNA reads TGTGCCATCAGGGCTAGCGGGGGGCAAGAGACCCAGTACTTC.

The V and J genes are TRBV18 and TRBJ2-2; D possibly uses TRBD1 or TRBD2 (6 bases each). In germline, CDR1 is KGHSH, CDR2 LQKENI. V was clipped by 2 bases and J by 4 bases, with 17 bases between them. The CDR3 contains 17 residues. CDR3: CASSPRQVVGSTGELFF. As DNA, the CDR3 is TGTGCCAGCTCACCAAGACAGGTGGTCGGGAGCACCGGGGAGCTGTTTTTT.

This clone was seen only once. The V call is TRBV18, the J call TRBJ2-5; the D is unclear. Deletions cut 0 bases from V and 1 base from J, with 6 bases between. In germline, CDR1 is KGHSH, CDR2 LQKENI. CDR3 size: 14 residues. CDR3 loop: CASSPPNSQETQYF. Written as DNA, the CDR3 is TGTGCCAGCTCACCACCGAACAGCCAAGAGACCCAGTACTTC.

The CDR3 nucleotides are TGTGCCATCAGTGGGGGAGTTTCCTACGAGCAGTACTTC. Translated: CAISGGVSYEQYF. The genes are TRBV10-3 and TRBJ2-7, with D possibly TRBD2 on 5 matching bases. V was clipped by 4 bases and J by 1 base, with 8 bases between them. Germline values: CDR1 ENHRY, CDR2 SYGVKD. This CDR3 is built from 13 residues.